A single T cell receptor (beta chain) is shown here with its context. Trimming removed 7 bases from V and 0 bases from J, with 6 bases in between. This CDR3 has 11 residues. Per the germline V gene, CDR1 is DFQATT and CDR2 is SNEGSKA (reference sequence). These data come from a study of glioma-infiltrating T cells after dendritic cell vaccination. Study background: Autologous tumor lysate was loaded overnight onto monocyte-derived dendritic cells grown 6 to 7 days with IL-4 and GM-CSF. Dendritic cell vaccine was injected intradermally three times, biweekly.

Assay: immunoSEQ multiplex PCR; the TCRdb copy retains only in-frame clones and omits some. The data contain around 62,000 clones, 75% to 85% of them singletons. PBMC were collected before vaccination, two weeks after the third vaccination, and at progression. This specimen was blood, taken before dendritic cell vaccination. This chain uses TRBV20-1 with TRBJ1-1, with D hard to call. The TCR comes from a human donor with glioblastoma. CDR3 sequence (DNA): TGCAGTGGGAGGCTGAACACTGAAGCTTTCTTT. It yields the protein CSGRLNTEAFF.